This is a list of T cell receptor beta chains from one sample in a study of shared clonotypes between healthy human individuals. Measured with immunoSEQ multiplex PCR; TCRdb has only the in-frame clones, and not every one. The sample has about 2.4 million clones, roughly 93% seen once; the top ten hold about 0.38%. The sample was naive CD4+ T cells from PBMCs. These receptors came from a young man in good health. Some clones in this sample may be carry-over from other donors' samples. CDR3s include the opening cysteine and the closing phenylalanine or tryptophan. The D gene is left open where the match is weak. Some rows have no size entry. The others give once, few or many, or a class for an expanded clone.

j_gene | abundance | v_gene | d_gene | len | CDR3aa | CDR3nt
TRBJ2-7 | - | TRBV28 | TRBD1 | 14 | CASYPGQGSYEQYF | TGTGCCAGCTACCCGGGACAGGGCTCCTACGAGCAGTACTTC
TRBJ1-1 | few | TRBV29-1 | - | 11 | CSVVDPPEAFF | TGCAGCGTTGTCGACCCCCCTGAAGCTTTCTTT
TRBJ2-1 | - | TRBV27 | TRBD2 | 17 | CASSLLGREGRGNEQFF | TGTGCCAGCAGTTTATTGGGGCGGGAGGGCCGTGGTAATGAGCAGTTCTTC
TRBJ1-2 | - | TRBV18 | - | 15 | CASSPPPGTSDGYTF | TGTGCCAGCTCACCACCTCCCGGGACATCAGATGGCTACACCTTC
TRBJ2-7 | - | TRBV5-1 | - | 15 | CASSWGRGRLYEQYF | TGCGCCAGCAGCTGGGGGAGAGGGAGGTTGTACGAGCAGTACTTC
TRBJ2-3 | once | TRBV6-6 | - | 12 | CASSYFEDTQYF | TGTGCCAGCAGTTATTTCGAAGATACGCAGTATTTT
TRBJ1-2 | - | TRBV7-9 | - | 12 | CASSLAGNGYTF | TGTGCCAGCAGCTTAGCTGGGAATGGCTACACCTTC
TRBJ1-2 | - | TRBV7-3 | - | 13 | CASSLGGEVGYTF | TGTGCCAGCAGCTTGGGCGGGGAGGTTGGCTACACCTTC
TRBJ1-4 | - | TRBV10-3 | - | 14 | CAISESGGDEKLFF | TGTGCCATCAGTGAGTCAGGAGGGGATGAAAAACTGTTTTTT
TRBJ1-3 | - | TRBV15 | - | 17 | CATSRVPDAGVGNTIYF | TGTGCCACCAGCAGAGTCCCAGATGCAGGGGTTGGAAACACCATATATTTT
TRBJ2-5 | - | TRBV7-2 | TRBD2 | 15 | CASSATSGLQETQYF | TGTGCCAGCAGCGCGACTAGCGGGCTCCAAGAGACCCAGTACTTC
TRBJ1-2 | once | TRBV29-1 | - | 11 | CSVAEVYGYTF | TGCAGCGTGGCGGAGGTCTATGGCTACACCTTC
TRBJ1-5 | - | TRBV5-6 | - | 13 | CASSSGEDQPQHF | TGTGCCAGCAGCTCGGGAGAGGATCAGCCCCAGCATTTT
TRBJ1-3 | - | TRBV18 | - | 17 | CASSPTGPGPIGNTIYF | TGTGCCAGCTCACCGACCGGGCCAGGGCCCATAGGAAACACCATATATTTT
TRBJ1-1 | - | TRBV18 | - | 15 | CASSRRADMNTEAFF | TGTGCCAGCTCGCGGCGAGCCGACATGAACACTGAAGCTTTCTTT
TRBJ2-7 | once | TRBV11-2 | TRBD2 | 15 | CASSSLAGGRYEQYF | TGTGCCAGCAGCTCCTTAGCGGGAGGCCGCTACGAGCAGTACTTC
TRBJ2-1 | - | TRBV19 | - | 15 | CASSIAGQSYNEQFF | TGTGCCAGTAGTATAGCTGGACAGTCCTACAATGAGCAGTTCTTC
TRBJ1-4 | - | TRBV29-1 | - | 14 | CSVQSSATNEKLFF | TGCAGCGTCCAATCATCAGCAACTAATGAAAAACTGTTTTTT
TRBJ2-6 | - | TRBV7-9 | - | 16 | CASSFGSISGANVLTF | TGTGCCAGCAGCTTCGGCAGCATCTCTGGGGCCAACGTCCTGACTTTC
TRBJ1-3 | - | TRBV9 | - | 16 | CASSVGGPHSGNTIYF | TGTGCCAGCAGCGTAGGGGGACCACACTCTGGAAACACCATATATTTT
TRBJ2-2 | once | TRBV5-1 | - | 14 | CASSTGDYTGELFF | TGCGCCAGCAGCACAGGGGACTACACCGGGGAGCTGTTTTTT
TRBJ2-1 | - | TRBV30 | - | 15 | CAWSVSLSSYNEQFF | TGTGCCTGGAGTGTCTCTCTGAGCTCCTACAATGAGCAGTTCTTC
TRBJ1-5 | once | TRBV7-9 | - | 12 | CASSGGGQPQHF | TGTGCCAGCAGCGGGGGGGGACAGCCCCAGCATTTT
TRBJ1-1 | - | TRBV7-8 | - | 13 | CASSWEGITEAFF | TGTGCCAGCAGCTGGGAAGGGATCACTGAAGCTTTCTTT
TRBJ2-3 | - | TRBV11-2 | TRBD2 | 18 | CASSQAGSGRRWHDTQYF | TGTGCCAGCAGCCAGGCAGGTAGCGGGAGAAGGTGGCATGATACGCAGTATTTT
TRBJ1-1 | once | TRBV11-2 | - | 17 | CASSSLRLNKLNTEAFF | TGTGCCAGCAGCTCTCTCCGGTTGAATAAATTGAACACTGAAGCTTTCTTT
TRBJ1-1 | - | TRBV28 | - | 14 | CASRRGGESTEAFF | TGTGCCAGCAGACGCGGGGGGGAAAGTACTGAAGCTTTCTTT
TRBJ2-7 | - | TRBV7-6 | TRBD2 | 15 | CASSHPLAGVYEQYF | TGTGCCAGCAGTCATCCTTTAGCGGGCGTCTACGAGCAGTACTTC
TRBJ1-4 | - | TRBV29-1 | TRBD1 | 14 | CSALRDRGSEKLFF | TGCAGCGCGCTCCGGGACAGGGGTTCTGAAAAACTGTTTTTT
TRBJ2-7 | once | TRBV28 | TRBD2 | 16 | CASSLSETSGSYEQYF | TGTGCCAGCAGTCTTTCCGAGACTAGCGGCTCCTACGAGCAGTACTTC
TRBJ1-2 | - | TRBV28 | - | 14 | CASSLGTGYYGYTF | TGTGCCAGCAGTTTAGGAACAGGCTACTATGGCTACACCTTC
TRBJ2-5 | - | TRBV19 | - | 16 | CASSGQTRQFQETQYF | TGTGCCAGTAGCGGACAAACCCGACAGTTCCAAGAGACCCAGTACTTC
TRBJ2-3 | - | TRBV7-2 | - | 13 | CASSFPGTDTQYF | TGTGCCAGCAGCTTCCCCGGGACTGATACGCAGTATTTT
TRBJ1-2 | - | TRBV28 | - | 13 | CAISRGQGHGYTF | TGTGCCATCAGCCGGGGGCAGGGCCATGGCTACACCTTC
TRBJ1-2 | - | TRBV7-2 | TRBD1 | 16 | CASSSPLGNRGDGYTF | TGTGCCAGCAGCTCCCCCCTGGGGAACAGGGGAGATGGCTACACCTTC
TRBJ2-2 | - | TRBV30 | - | 13 | CAWSSQTHEELFF | TGTGCCTGGAGTTCCCAGACCCACGAGGAGCTGTTTTTT
TRBJ2-5 | few | TRBV30 | TRBD1 | 15 | CAWGGQGSRRETQYF | TGTGCCTGGGGGGGACAGGGGTCCCGGCGGGAGACCCAGTACTTC
TRBJ2-7 | - | TRBV7-9 | - | 14 | CASSFPGLSYEQYF | TGTGCCAGCAGCTTCCCCGGACTTTCCTACGAGCAGTACTTC
TRBJ1-1 | - | TRBV6-5 | - | 10 | CASSWTEAFF | TGTGCCAGCAGTTGGACTGAAGCTTTCTTT
TRBJ1-4 | - | TRBV7-9 | - | 14 | CAIGPYSGNEKLFF | TGTGCCATCGGACCATATTCGGGGAATGAAAAACTGTTTTTT
TRBJ1-3 | - | TRBV6-1 | TRBD1 | 14 | CASRGDRAGNTIYF | TGTGCCAGCAGGGGGGACAGGGCTGGAAACACCATATATTTT
TRBJ2-7 | - | TRBV27 | TRBD1 | 16 | CASSYRTGAFSYEQYF | TGTGCCAGCAGTTACCGGACAGGGGCCTTCTCCTACGAGCAGTACTTC
TRBJ1-3 | - | TRBV5-6 | - | 12 | CASSLSGNTIYF | TGTGCCAGCAGCTTATCGGGAAACACCATATATTTT
TRBJ2-7 | - | TRBV18 | TRBD1 | 14 | CASSRDRGFREQYF | TGTGCCAGCTCACGGGACAGGGGTTTCCGCGAGCAGTACTTC
TRBJ2-7 | few | TRBV5-5 | - | 14 | CASSLGTASYEQYF | TGTGCCAGCAGCTTAGGGACGGCCTCCTACGAGCAGTACTTC
TRBJ2-7 | few | TRBV29-1 | TRBD1 | 11 | CSVGDSYEQYF | TGCAGCGTTGGGGACAGCTACGAGCAGTACTTC
TRBJ2-7 | - | TRBV7-2 | - | 14 | CASSLTGFSYEQYF | TGTGCCAGCAGCTTAACGGGATTCTCCTACGAGCAGTACTTC
TRBJ2-5 | - | TRBV7-3 | TRBD1 | 15 | CASSPGTGGQETQYF | TGTGCCAGCAGCCCTGGGACAGGGGGCCAGGAGACCCAGTACTTC